This entry is about one T cell receptor beta chain. Its antigen is unidentified. The CDR3 contains 13 residues. Germline V CDR1 and CDR2: SGHNT, YENEEA. V lost 5 bases and J 5 bases, leaving 10 bases between the germline ends. Method: immunoSEQ multiplex PCR; TCRdb's copy keeps in-frame clones and lacks some. The data show roughly 75,000 clones, approximately 93% seen once. The sample belongs to a study of cytomegalovirus exposure and HLA in healthy donors. Whole-study findings and limits: The study labeled 164 TCR beta chains cytomegalovirus-associated. There were some public TCRs occurring in many donors, but most TCR sequences were rare.

The sequence derives from a young woman in good health and CMV-seropositive. The chain couples TRBV11-3 to TRBJ2-1; tentatively, D is TRBD2 (6 bases). The sequenced sample was PBMCs. CDR3 DNA: TGTGCCAGCAGCCGGGACTCGGACAATGAGCAGTTCTTC. This encodes CASSRDSDNEQFF.